This TCR beta chain was obtained from a study of blood T cell repertoires in COVID-19. This CDR3 comprises 16 residues. Germline V gene data show CDR1 as MNHEY and CDR2 as SMNVEV (reference sequence). The V end lost 2 bases, the J end lost 10 bases, and 23 bases lay between the germline ends. Here immunoSEQ multiplex PCR was the method, and the copy in TCRdb shows in-frame clones only, minus some. The sample records 180,000 or so clones, 86% being singletons. This chain connects TRBV27 to TRBJ1-1; possibly TRBD1 for D (5 bases). The sequencing sample was made of peripheral blood. The clonotype was recovered from a woman aged 60 to 75 with COVID-19, enrolled during active disease. The CDR3 sequence is CASSLKFRNDVGGAFF. In DNA form, the CDR3 reads TGTGCCAGCAGTTTAAAATTCAGGAACGATGTCGGGGGAGCTTTCTTT.